The rows below give T cell receptor beta chains drawn from one sample of a study of pediatric ulcerative colitis. Repertoires were generated with immunoSEQ multiplex PCR, while TCRdb's copy carries only in-frame clones and drops some. The sample includes about 64,000 clones, 86% of them seen just once. The sequenced sample consisted of blood. These receptors came from a boy aged 5-17 years with severe ulcerative colitis. Both conserved end residues are part of each CDR3. Fields, in order: clone size, J gene, D gene, V gene, CDR3 protein, CDR3 DNA. D genes are given only for firm matches. Not every row has a clone size; where given, it reads once, few, many or a size class.

clone size: .
J gene: TRBJ2-2
D gene: .
V gene: TRBV19
CDR3 protein: CASSILLGGELFF
CDR3 DNA: TGTGCCAGTAGTATTTTATTGGGCGGGGAGCTGTTTTTT

clone size: few
J gene: TRBJ1-1
D gene: .
V gene: TRBV5-1
CDR3 protein: CASSETGEAFF
CDR3 DNA: TGCGCCAGCAGCGAGACAGGAGAAGCTTTCTTT

clone size: .
J gene: TRBJ2-3
D gene: .
V gene: TRBV12-5
CDR3 protein: CASGLVVGEVDTQYF
CDR3 DNA: TGTGCTAGTGGTTTGGTTGTGGGGGAAGTAGATACGCAGTATTTT

clone size: few
J gene: TRBJ1-1
D gene: TRBD1
V gene: TRBV2
CDR3 protein: CASSGQGVRTEAFF
CDR3 DNA: TGTGCCAGCAGTGGACAGGGAGTGAGGACTGAAGCTTTCTTT

clone size: .
J gene: TRBJ2-7
D gene: .
V gene: TRBV27
CDR3 protein: CASSLTAAEDYEQYF
CDR3 DNA: TGTGCCAGCAGTTTAACGGCGGCAGAGGACTACGAGCAGTACTTC

clone size: once
J gene: TRBJ2-7
D gene: .
V gene: TRBV11-2
CDR3 protein: CASSLGTTYEQYF
CDR3 DNA: TGTGCCAGCAGCTTAGGGACTACCTACGAGCAGTACTTC

clone size: .
J gene: TRBJ2-4
D gene: .
V gene: TRBV27
CDR3 protein: CASSIAMGLAKNIQYF
CDR3 DNA: TGTGCCAGCAGTATCGCGATGGGACTAGCCAAAAACATTCAGTACTTC

clone size: .
J gene: TRBJ2-2
D gene: .
V gene: TRBV21-1
CDR3 protein: CASSKIRRRLNTGELFF
CDR3 DNA: TGTGCCAGCAGCAAAATACGGCGTCGTCTGAACACCGGGGAGCTGTTTTTT

clone size: few
J gene: TRBJ2-7
D gene: .
V gene: TRBV7-9
CDR3 protein: CASSPTAGYEQYF
CDR3 DNA: TGTGCCAGCAGCCCGACAGCAGGCTACGAGCAGTACTTC

clone size: .
J gene: TRBJ2-7
D gene: .
V gene: TRBV7-9
CDR3 protein: CASRVADTYEQYF
CDR3 DNA: TGTGCCAGCAGAGTAGCGGACACCTACGAGCAGTACTTC

clone size: .
J gene: TRBJ2-7
D gene: TRBD2
V gene: TRBV5-1
CDR3 protein: CASSSSGEGSYEQYF
CDR3 DNA: TGCGCCAGCAGCTCCTCCGGGGAGGGCTCCTACGAGCAGTACTTC

clone size: few
J gene: TRBJ1-4
D gene: TRBD1
V gene: TRBV11-3
CDR3 protein: CASSLWMGQGGNEKLFF
CDR3 DNA: TGTGCCAGCAGCTTATGGATGGGACAGGGTGGGAATGAAAAACTGTTTTTT

clone size: .
J gene: TRBJ2-7
D gene: TRBD2
V gene: TRBV7-7
CDR3 protein: CASSASGSLGGEQYF
CDR3 DNA: TGTGCTAGCAGTGCGAGCGGGAGCCTTGGGGGCGAGCAGTACTTC

clone size: .
J gene: TRBJ1-1
D gene: TRBD1
V gene: TRBV6-5
CDR3 protein: CASSNSDRGLRAFF
CDR3 DNA: TGCGCCAGCAGTAATTCGGACAGGGGGCTCCGAGCTTTCTTT

clone size: .
J gene: TRBJ1-1
D gene: .
V gene: TRBV27
CDR3 protein: CASSLPGRANTEAFF
CDR3 DNA: TGTGCCAGCAGTCTCCCCGGCAGGGCGAACACTGAAGCTTTCTTT

clone size: .
J gene: TRBJ2-7
D gene: .
V gene: TRBV5-1
CDR3 protein: CASSFQGLGSYEQYF
CDR3 DNA: TGCGCCAGCAGCTTTCAAGGACTCGGCTCCTACGAGCAGTACTTC

clone size: .
J gene: TRBJ2-5
D gene: TRBD2
V gene: TRBV6-1
CDR3 protein: CASRPAGGPEETQYF
CDR3 DNA: TGTGCCAGCAGACCAGCGGGAGGGCCGGAGGAGACCCAGTACTTC

clone size: .
J gene: TRBJ2-1
D gene: .
V gene: TRBV9
CDR3 protein: CASSVGTFTYNEQFF
CDR3 DNA: TGTGCCAGCAGCGTGGGGACTTTTACCTACAATGAGCAGTTCTTC

clone size: .
J gene: TRBJ1-1
D gene: TRBD1
V gene: TRBV5-4
CDR3 protein: CASSNPGQTMNTEAFF
CDR3 DNA: TGTGCCAGCAGCAATCCGGGACAGACAATGAACACTGAAGCTTTCTTT

clone size: .
J gene: TRBJ2-1
D gene: TRBD2
V gene: TRBV6-5
CDR3 protein: CASSSTLAGVYNEQFF
CDR3 DNA: TGTGCCAGCAGTTCGACTCTAGCGGGCGTATACAATGAGCAGTTCTTC

clone size: few
J gene: TRBJ1-2
D gene: .
V gene: TRBV4-1
CDR3 protein: CASSLTDVVGYTF
CDR3 DNA: TGCGCCAGCAGCTTAACCGATGTGGTTGGCTACACCTTC

clone size: .
J gene: TRBJ2-5
D gene: .
V gene: TRBV5-1
CDR3 protein: CASSYRETQYF
CDR3 DNA: TGCGCCAGCAGCTACAGGGAGACCCAGTACTTC

clone size: .
J gene: TRBJ2-7
D gene: TRBD2
V gene: TRBV7-8
CDR3 protein: CASSLVVAGAYEQYF
CDR3 DNA: TGTGCCAGCAGCTTAGTGGTAGCGGGAGCATACGAGCAGTACTTC

clone size: once
J gene: TRBJ2-5
D gene: .
V gene: TRBV7-9
CDR3 protein: CASSLPADPETQYF
CDR3 DNA: TGTGCCAGCAGCTTACCAGCGGACCCAGAGACCCAGTACTTC

clone size: .
J gene: TRBJ1-5
D gene: .
V gene: TRBV2
CDR3 protein: CASSVPGFPEQPQHF
CDR3 DNA: TGTGCCAGCAGTGTCCCAGGGTTTCCAGAACAGCCCCAGCATTTT

clone size: .
J gene: TRBJ2-1
D gene: TRBD2
V gene: TRBV19
CDR3 protein: CASRLAGGPYNEQFF
CDR3 DNA: TGTGCCAGTAGACTAGCGGGAGGTCCCTACAATGAGCAGTTCTTC

clone size: .
J gene: TRBJ1-2
D gene: TRBD1
V gene: TRBV6-1
CDR3 protein: CASLDRANYGYTF
CDR3 DNA: TGTGCCAGCCTAGACAGGGCTAACTATGGCTACACCTTC

clone size: .
J gene: TRBJ2-7
D gene: .
V gene: TRBV20-1
CDR3 protein: CSVRDSYEQYF
CDR3 DNA: TGCAGTGTAAGGGACTCCTACGAGCAGTACTTC

clone size: few
J gene: TRBJ2-7
D gene: .
V gene: TRBV7-9
CDR3 protein: CASSPRTEQYF
CDR3 DNA: TGTGCCAGCAGCCCCAGGACCGAGCAGTACTTC

clone size: .
J gene: TRBJ2-7
D gene: TRBD2
V gene: TRBV2
CDR3 protein: CASSDSLAGDYEQYF
CDR3 DNA: TGTGCTAGCAGTGATAGTCTAGCGGGAGACTACGAGCAGTACTTC

clone size: .
J gene: TRBJ1-1
D gene: .
V gene: TRBV7-9
CDR3 protein: CASQEATEAFF
CDR3 DNA: TGTGCCAGCCAGGAAGCCACTGAAGCTTTCTTT

clone size: .
J gene: TRBJ2-7
D gene: .
V gene: TRBV4-1
CDR3 protein: CASSQGTGTPSYEQYF
CDR3 DNA: TGCGCCAGCAGCCAGGGGACGGGCACTCCTTCCTACGAGCAGTACTTC